A single sample gave rise to the 4 T cell receptor beta chains below, sequenced in a study of blood T cells in healthy people across ages. A sample-barcoded 5' primer and a J-beta primer mix were used in a second PCR of roughly 7 to 11 cycles. MiXCR, applied by TCRdb to the 5' RACE reads, yields one record per CDR3 protein. The sample has around 990,000 distinct CDR3 sequences, roughly two fifths seen once. Sequenced material: blood. The source is a man between 18 and 29 years old in good health.

This clonotype was detected only a few times. The J gene is TRBJ2-3, the V gene TRBV7-2, with D perhaps TRBD1 (6 bases). The length of the CDR3 is 18 residues. Germline V gene lookup returns CDR1 SGHTA and CDR2 FQGNSA. V shed 5 bases and J shed 0 bases, with 21 bases lying between them. This chain's CDR3 is CASSTNREYLPSTDTQYF. CDR3 DNA sequence: TGTGCCAGCAGCACCAACAGGGAATACCTTCCTAGCACAGATACGCAGTATTTT.

This clonotype was detected only a few times. J is TRBJ2-1 and V is TRBV4-1; 9 bases match TRBD1. The CDR3 spans 16 residues. V lost 3 bases and J lost 5; bases outside the gene matches: 8. Germline CDR1 MGHRA, CDR2 YSYEKL. CDR3 DNA sequence: TGCGCCAGCAGCCATCCCACAGGGGGCGGCGACAATGAGCAGTTCTTC. Its protein is CASSHPTGGGDNEQFF.

This clonotype was observed a handful of times. The rearrangement links TRBV10-3 to TRBJ2-3, with 7 bases identical to TRBD1. Looked up from germline, CDR1 is ENHRY and CDR2 is SYGVKD. With 6 bases clipped from V and 0 bases from J, the junction kept 12 bases outside the gene matches. The CDR3 contains 17 residues. CDR3 sequence: CAIRGSQGEKSTDTQYF. In DNA form, the CDR3 reads TGTGCCATCAGAGGAAGCCAGGGGGAGAAAAGCACAGATACGCAGTATTTT.

This clonotype was seen only a few times. V usage is TRBV7-3 and J usage is TRBJ2-1, with TRBD1 matching 8 bases. V dropped 0 bases and J dropped 7; count of bases not matched to a gene: 11. The CDR3 loop spans 17 amino acids. Germline V gene lookup returns CDR1 SGHTA and CDR2 FQGTGA. CDR3 DNA sequence: TGTGCCAGCAGCTTAACTGCGTGGGCAGGGGGCAATAATGAGCAGTTCTTC. Amino acids: CASSLTAWAGGNNEQFF.